The 19 T cell receptor beta chains below all came from one sample that was sequenced in a study of blood T cells in healthy people across ages. Combining a sample-barcoded 5' primer with a J-beta primer mix, a second PCR ran for roughly 7 to 12 cycles. TCRdb re-derived calls from the 5' RACE reads in MiXCR, one entry per CDR3 protein. Here the sample spans around 990,000 distinct CDR3 sequences, approximately 38% being singletons. The sequencing sample was made of blood. The receptors come from a man aged 18 to 29 in good health.

V and J are TRBV12-3 or TRBV12-4 and TRBJ2-1; 11 bases fit TRBD2. The length of the CDR3 is 15 residues. The V and J ends lost 5 bases and 8 bases, in that order; junction bases with no gene match: 8. The CDR3 bases are TGTGCCAGCAGTCCGGGACTAGCGGCGGGGCATGAGCAGTTCTTC. It specifies CASSPGLAAGHEQFF.

The chain has TRBV4-1 and TRBJ2-3; 10 bases are a match to TRBD2. V gave up 0 bases and J gave up 4 bases; unmatched junction bases: 7. The germline CDR1 and CDR2 sequences are MGHRA and YSYEKL. The CDR3 consists of 17 residues. CDR3 sequence reads: CASSQDQERGGPDTQYF. CDR3 nucleotides: TGCGCCAGCAGCCAAGATCAGGAGCGGGGGGGCCCAGATACGCAGTATTTT.

The chain carries TRBV4-3 and TRBJ2-7; 9 nucleotides match TRBD2. Germline CDR1 reads LGHNA; CDR2 reads YSLEER. CDR3 length equals 15 residues. The trim removed 0 bases at V and 5 bases at J, leaving 5 bases unmatched. CDR3: CASSQDCGGADEQYF. CDR3 DNA: TGCGCCAGCAGCCAAGATTGCGGGGGGGCGGACGAGCAGTACTTC.

This sequence joins TRBV3-1 and TRBJ1-1, with TRBD1 matching 8 bases. Germline V gene lookup returns CDR1 LGHDT and CDR2 YNNKEL (reference sequence). With V trimmed by 6 bases and J by 6 bases, 6 bases remained unmatched. There are 13 residues in the CDR3. CDR3 in amino acids: CASSLDRVAEAFF. CDR3 nucleotide sequence: TGTGCCAGCAGTCTGGACAGGGTGGCTGAAGCTTTCTTT.

The J gene is TRBJ2-1, the V gene TRBV21-1; the DNA was not used to check the table's D call, TRBD2. TRBV21-1 is a pseudogene segment. CDR3 length: 16 residues. CDR3 sequence (DNA): TGTGCCAGCAGCACGGAGGACACCTCAGAAACAAATGAGCAGTTCTTC. Residues: CASSTEDTSETNEQFF.

This clonotype was counted a few times. The chain links TRBV7-2 to TRBJ2-5; no clear D gene. CDR1 is SGHTA, CDR2 FQGNSA, per germline. The V and J ends lost 4 bases and 4 bases respectively, with 10 bases between them. The CDR3 has 13 amino acids. The CDR3 sequence is CASSSDRIETQYF. The CDR3 DNA reads as TGTGCCAGCAGCTCCGATCGGATAGAGACCCAGTACTTC.

This clonotype occurred a few times. The gene calls are TRBV27 and TRBJ1-2; 9 nucleotides match TRBD1. The CDR3 is made up of 16 amino acids. Germline V gives CDR1 MNHEY, CDR2 SMNVEV (reference sequence). Trimming removed 3 bases from V and 4 bases from J; junction bases left unmatched: 9. CDR3 DNA: TGTGCCAGCAGTTTGTCCCCGGGACAGGGTAGCTATGGCTACACCTTC. Protein sequence: CASSLSPGQGSYGYTF.

This clonotype was recorded a few times. The chain uses TRBV20-1 and TRBJ1-2, with D tentatively TRBD1 (6 bases). The V and J ends lost 3 bases and 4 bases respectively, with 12 bases between them. The CDR3 contains 13 residues. Germline CDR1 is DFQATT and CDR2 is SNEGSKA (reference sequence). CDR3 sequence: CSASRGPSYGYTF. CDR3 sequence (DNA): TGCAGTGCTAGCAGGGGCCCCTCCTATGGCTACACCTTC.

Note on this clonotype: Mismatch with germline at one junction end may stem from a read error. The chain carries TRBV11-2 and TRBJ2-1; TRBD1 might be the D (5 bases). The germline V gene encodes CDR1 SGHAT and CDR2 FQNNGV. The CDR3 spans 15 residues. This CDR3 is CTSSLDTGRYNEQFF. CDR3 coding DNA: TGTACCAGCAGCTTAGATACAGGACGCTACAATGAGCAGTTCTTC. Based on the CDR3 plus reference TRBV11-2 and TRBJ2-1, the full variable domain is EAGVAQSPRYKIIEKRQSVAFWCNPISGHATLYWYQQILGQGPKLLIQFQNNGVVDDSQLPKDRFSAERLKGVDSTLKIQPAKLEDSAVYLCTSSLDTGRYNEQFFGPGTRLTVL.

The chain recombines TRBV7-8 with TRBJ2-7; D not certain. Germline assignment: CDR1 SGHVS and CDR2 FQNEAQ. The CDR3 loop spans 14 amino acids. V was pared by 1 base and J by 3 bases, with 10 bases between. The CDR3 spells CASSLGVTLYEQYF. The CDR3 DNA reads TGTGCCAGCAGCTTAGGGGTAACTCTCTACGAGCAGTACTTC.

The chain carries TRBV12-3 or TRBV12-4 and TRBJ1-5, with D possibly matching TRBD1 (5 bases). The CDR3 contains 15 residues. Deletions cut 4 bases from V and 4 bases from J, with 14 bases between. CDR3 nucleotide sequence: TGTGCCAGCAGTTCTGGTTGGGGCTCAAATCAGCCCCAGCATTTT. This sequence encodes CASSSGWGSNQPQHF.

A few counts support this clonotype. The gene calls are TRBV12-3 or TRBV12-4 and TRBJ1-5, with 7 bases lining up with TRBD1. The junction had 5 bases not matched to a gene; V was cut back by 6 bases and J by 3 bases. The CDR3 has 14 amino acids. The CDR3 loop reads CASRFGQVNQPQHF. CDR3 bases: TGTGCCAGCAGGTTTGGACAGGTCAATCAGCCCCAGCATTTT.

The chain employs TRBV5-1 and TRBJ2-3; perhaps TRBD1 as D (6 bases). There are 15 residues in the CDR3. Germline loops: CDR1 SGHRS, CDR2 YFSETQ. The V gene lost 4 bases and the J gene lost 4 bases, with 16 bases spanning the gap. The DNA for the CDR3 is TGCGCCAGCAGCCCTCGACAGGTTGGGGCAGATACGCAGTATTTT. This gives the protein CASSPRQVGADTQYF.

The rearrangement joins TRBV2 to TRBJ2-7, with D unclear. Trimming left V 3 bases short and J 7 bases short, with 19 bases between. Germline V lookup: CDR1 SNHLY, CDR2 FYNNEI. This CDR3 comprises 15 residues. This chain's CDR3 is CASSEERVSYNEQYF. In DNA, the CDR3 is TGTGCCAGCAGTGAGGAAAGGGTCTCCTACAATGAGCAGTACTTC.

This clonotype showed up just a few times. V and J are TRBV19 and TRBJ2-1; 10 positions agree with TRBD2. Germline assignment: CDR1 LNHDA and CDR2 SQIVND (reference sequence). V was clipped by 4 bases and J by 4 bases; unmatched bases: 4. This CDR3 contains 15 residues. The CDR3 DNA is TGTGCCAGTAGTACTCTAGCGGGGGTATACAATGAGCAGTTCTTC. This encodes CASSTLAGVYNEQFF.

This clonotype was seen only a few times. The rearrangement links TRBV7-2 to TRBJ2-3; D not certain. Germline V gives CDR1 SGHTA, CDR2 FQGNSA. The CDR3 consists of 18 residues. V shed 5 bases and J shed 2 bases, with 23 bases lying between them. The CDR3 nucleotides are TGTGCCAGCAGCGTATTTACGGGTCTGGGCAGCACCACAGATACGCAGTATTTT. This codes for CASSVFTGLGSTTDTQYF.

The rearrangement joins TRBV14 to TRBJ2-1; possibly TRBD1 or TRBD2 for D (5 bases each). Germline V gene sequence: CDR1 SGHDN, CDR2 FVKESK. Deletions cut 4 bases from V and 10 bases from J, with 11 bases between. The CDR3 is 12 residues long. CDR3 loop: CASSPGAQEQFF. CDR3 sequence (DNA): TGTGCCAGCAGCCCCGGGGCACAGGAGCAGTTCTTC.

Of note for this clonotype: One junction end does not reproduce the germline sequence, and a read error may be involved. The chain uses TRBV9 and TRBJ2-1; maybe TRBD2 (5 bases). CDR1 is SGDLS, CDR2 YYNGEE, per germline. The CDR3 runs to 18 residues. The DNA of the CDR3 is TGTGCCAGCAGCGTAGCTCAGGCAGGACTTAGCTCCTGCAATGAGCAGTTCTTC. Amino acid sequence: CASSVAQAGLSSCNEQFF.

CDR3 residues: CSVTDRVITGANVLTF. The CDR3 DNA is TGCAGCGTGACTGACAGGGTTATCACCGGGGCCAACGTCCTGACTTTC. This chain links TRBV29-1 with TRBJ2-6; 7 nucleotides agree with TRBD1. Looked up from germline, CDR1 is SQVTM and CDR2 is ANQGSEA. Unmatched junction bases numbered 12, after V lost 6 bases and J lost 4 bases. This CDR3 contains 16 residues.